The present entry profiles one T cell receptor (beta chain) with its context. Its antigen is not known. The sample originates from a study of T cell repertoires in cytomegalovirus infection. TCRdb called the reads again in MiXCR, with one record for every CDR3 protein. The table has about 330,000 distinct CDR3 sequences, about a third seen once. This CDR3 has 14 amino acids. V lost 5 bases, J lost 6 bases, and 5 bases stayed unmatched. This TCR derives from a human donor in good health (CMV status not recorded). Some clones in this sample may be carry-over from other donors' samples. The J gene is TRBJ1-4, the V gene TRBV12-3 or TRBV12-4; 8 bases line up with TRBD1. The source was cultured PBMCs, collected from culture after CMV antigen stimulation. The CDR3 loop reads CASSAGQVDEKLFF. Here the CDR3 DNA reads TGTGCCAGCAGTGCGGGACAGGTAGATGAAAAACTGTTTTTT.